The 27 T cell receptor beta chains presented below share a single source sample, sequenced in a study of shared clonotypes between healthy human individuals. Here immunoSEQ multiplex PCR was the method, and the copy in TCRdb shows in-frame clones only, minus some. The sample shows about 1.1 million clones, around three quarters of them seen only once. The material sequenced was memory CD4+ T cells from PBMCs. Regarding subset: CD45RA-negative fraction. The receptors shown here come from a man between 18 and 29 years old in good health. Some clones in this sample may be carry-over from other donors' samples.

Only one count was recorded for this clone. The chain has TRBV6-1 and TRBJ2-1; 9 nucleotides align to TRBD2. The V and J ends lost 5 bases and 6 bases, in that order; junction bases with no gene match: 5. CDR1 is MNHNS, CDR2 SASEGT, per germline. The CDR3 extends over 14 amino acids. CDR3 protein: CASSFTGLANEQFF. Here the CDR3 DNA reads TGTGCCAGCAGTTTTACGGGACTAGCCAATGAGCAGTTCTTC.

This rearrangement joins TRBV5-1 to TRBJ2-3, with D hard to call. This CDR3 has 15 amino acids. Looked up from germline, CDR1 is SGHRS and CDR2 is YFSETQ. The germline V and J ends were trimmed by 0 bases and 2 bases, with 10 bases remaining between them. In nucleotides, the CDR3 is TGCGCCAGCAGCTTGGGTCTAGTGACCACAGATACGCAGTATTTT. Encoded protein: CASSLGLVTTDTQYF. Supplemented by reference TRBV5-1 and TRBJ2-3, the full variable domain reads KAGVTQTPRYLIKTRGQQVTLSCSPISGHRSVSWYQQTPGQGLQFLFEYFSETQRNKGNFPGRFSGRQFSNSRSEMNVSTLELGDSALYLCASSLGLVTTDTQYFGPGTRLTVL.

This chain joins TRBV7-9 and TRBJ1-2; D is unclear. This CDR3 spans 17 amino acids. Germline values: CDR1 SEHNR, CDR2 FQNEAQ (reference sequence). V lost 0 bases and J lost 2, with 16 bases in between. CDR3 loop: CASSLAGAEPSNYGYTF. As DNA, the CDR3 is TGTGCCAGCAGCTTAGCCGGTGCCGAGCCATCGAACTATGGCTACACCTTC.

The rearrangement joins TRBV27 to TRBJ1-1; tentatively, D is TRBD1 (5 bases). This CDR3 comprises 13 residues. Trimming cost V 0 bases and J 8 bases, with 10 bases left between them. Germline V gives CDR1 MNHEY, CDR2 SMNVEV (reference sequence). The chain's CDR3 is CASSLSGVSEAFF. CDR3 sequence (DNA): TGTGCCAGCAGTTTATCAGGGGTTTCCGAAGCTTTCTTT.

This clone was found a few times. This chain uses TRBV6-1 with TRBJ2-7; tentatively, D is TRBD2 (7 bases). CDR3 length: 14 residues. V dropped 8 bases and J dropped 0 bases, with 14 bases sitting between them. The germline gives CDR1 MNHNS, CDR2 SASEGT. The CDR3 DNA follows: TGTGCCAGCCGCTGGAGGGGGGGCTCCTACGAGCAGTACTTC. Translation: CASRWRGGSYEQYF.

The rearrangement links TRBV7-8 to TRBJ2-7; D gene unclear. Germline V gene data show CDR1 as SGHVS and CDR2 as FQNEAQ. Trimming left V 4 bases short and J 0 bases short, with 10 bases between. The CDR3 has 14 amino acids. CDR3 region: CASSSTGFSYEQYF. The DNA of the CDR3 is TGTGCCAGCAGCTCGACCGGCTTCTCCTACGAGCAGTACTTC.

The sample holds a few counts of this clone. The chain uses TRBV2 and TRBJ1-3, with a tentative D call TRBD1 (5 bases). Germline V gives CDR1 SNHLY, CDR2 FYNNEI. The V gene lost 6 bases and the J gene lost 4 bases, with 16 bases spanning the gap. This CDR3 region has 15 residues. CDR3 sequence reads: CASRLQAPGGNTIYF. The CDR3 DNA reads TGTGCCAGCAGACTACAGGCCCCAGGGGGAAACACCATATATTTT.

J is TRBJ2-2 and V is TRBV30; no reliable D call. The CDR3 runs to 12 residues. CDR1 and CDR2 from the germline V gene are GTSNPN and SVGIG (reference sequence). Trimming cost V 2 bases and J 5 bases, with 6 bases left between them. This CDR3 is CAWSQSTGELFF. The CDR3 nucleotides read TGTGCCTGGAGTCAGTCTACCGGGGAGCTGTTTTTT.

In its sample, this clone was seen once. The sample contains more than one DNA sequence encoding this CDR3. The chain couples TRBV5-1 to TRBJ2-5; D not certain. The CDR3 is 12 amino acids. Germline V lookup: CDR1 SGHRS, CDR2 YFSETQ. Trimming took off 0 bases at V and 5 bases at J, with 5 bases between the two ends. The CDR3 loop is CASSLVDETQYF. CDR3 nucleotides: TGCGCCAGCAGCTTGGTAGATGAGACCCAGTACTTC.

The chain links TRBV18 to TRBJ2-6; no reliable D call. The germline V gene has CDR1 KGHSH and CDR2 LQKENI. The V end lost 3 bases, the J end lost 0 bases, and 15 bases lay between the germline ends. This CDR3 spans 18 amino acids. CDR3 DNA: TGTGCCAGCTCACCCCGGGTCGCCAGGAGCTCTGGGGCCAACGTCCTGACTTTC. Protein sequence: CASSPRVARSSGANVLTF. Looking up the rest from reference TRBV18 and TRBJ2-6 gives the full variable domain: NAGVMQNPRHLVRRRGQEARLRCSPMKGHSHVYWYRQLPEEGLKFMVYLQKENIIDESGMPKERFSAEFPKEGPSILRIQQVVRGDSAAYFCASSPRVARSSGANVLTFGAGSRLTVL.

DNA of the CDR3: TGTGCCAGCAGCCAGGCCTTGGCAGGGGGCTACGAGCAGTACTTC. Translating gives CASSQALAGGYEQYF. The J gene is TRBJ2-7, the V gene TRBV14; 7 bases are a match to TRBD1. V lost 3 bases, J lost 3 bases, and 8 bases stayed unmatched. Per the germline V gene, CDR1 is SGHDN and CDR2 is FVKESK. This CDR3 spans 15 amino acids. The whole variable domain, filled in from reference TRBV14 and TRBJ2-7, reads EAGVTQFPSHSVIEKGQTVTLRCDPISGHDNLYWYRRVMGKEIKFLLHFVKESKQDESGMPNNRFLAERTGGTYSTLKVQPAELEDSGVYFCASSQALAGGYEQYFGPGTRLTVT.

As DNA, the CDR3 is TGTGCCAGCAGCTCCCTGGGGGAAGCTTTCTTT. Amino acids: CASSSLGEAFF. The chain couples TRBV7-9 to TRBJ1-1; D uncertain. Germline-derived CDR1 and CDR2 are SEHNR and FQNEAQ (reference sequence). This CDR3 is 11 amino acids long. V was pared by 4 bases and J by 8 bases, with 8 bases between.

The CDR3 sequence: CASSEGGGAQETQYF. The CDR3 nucleotides are TGTGCCAGCAGCGAAGGGGGGGGAGCTCAAGAGACCCAGTACTTC. The chain couples TRBV11-3 to TRBJ2-5; the D gene is possibly TRBD2 (7 bases). Deletions cut 5 bases from V and 2 bases from J, with 15 bases between. CDR1 is SGHNT and CDR2 is YENEEA in the germline V gene. This CDR3 is 15 amino acids long. The whole variable domain, filled in from reference TRBV11-3 and TRBJ2-5, reads EAGVVQSPRYKIIEKKQPVAFWCNPISGHNTLYWYLQNLGQGPELLIRYENEEAVDDSQLPKDRFSAERLKGVDSTLKIQPAELGDSAVYLCASSEGGGAQETQYFGPGTRLLVL.

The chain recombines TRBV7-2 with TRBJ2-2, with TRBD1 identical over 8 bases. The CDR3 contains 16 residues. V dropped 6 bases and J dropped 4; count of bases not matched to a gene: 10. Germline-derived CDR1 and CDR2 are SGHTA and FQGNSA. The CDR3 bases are TGTGCCAGCAGGATATCCGGGACAGGTGCCACCGGGGAGCTGTTTTTT. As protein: CASRISGTGATGELFF.

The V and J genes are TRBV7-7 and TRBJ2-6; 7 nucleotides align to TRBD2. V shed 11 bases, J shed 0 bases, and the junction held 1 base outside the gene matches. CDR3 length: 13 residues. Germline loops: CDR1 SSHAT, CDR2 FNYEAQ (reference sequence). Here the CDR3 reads CAGGDSGANVLTF. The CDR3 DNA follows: TGTGCCGGGGGGGACTCTGGGGCCAACGTCCTGACTTTC.

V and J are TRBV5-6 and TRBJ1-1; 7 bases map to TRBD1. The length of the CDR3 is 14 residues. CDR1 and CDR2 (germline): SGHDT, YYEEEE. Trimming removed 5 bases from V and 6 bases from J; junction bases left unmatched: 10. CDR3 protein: CASSYSRGLAEAFF. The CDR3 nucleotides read TGTGCCAGCAGTTACTCCAGGGGGTTGGCTGAAGCTTTCTTT.

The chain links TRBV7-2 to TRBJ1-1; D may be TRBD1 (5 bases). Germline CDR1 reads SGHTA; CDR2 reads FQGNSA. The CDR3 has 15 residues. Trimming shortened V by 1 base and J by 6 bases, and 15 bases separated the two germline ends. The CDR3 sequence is CASSLGLGTVAEAFF. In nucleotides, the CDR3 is TGTGCCAGCAGCTTAGGGCTGGGGACGGTGGCTGAAGCTTTCTTT. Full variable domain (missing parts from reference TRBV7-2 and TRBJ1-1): GAGVSQSPSNKVTEKGKDVELRCDPISGHTALYWYRQSLGQGLEFLIYFQGNSAPDKSGLPSDRFSAERTGGSVSTLTIQRTQQEDSAVYLCASSLGLGTVAEAFFGQGTRLTVV.

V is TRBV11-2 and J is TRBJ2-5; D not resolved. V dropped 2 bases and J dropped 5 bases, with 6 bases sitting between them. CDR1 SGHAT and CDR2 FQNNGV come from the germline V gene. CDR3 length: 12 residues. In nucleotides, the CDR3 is TGTGCCAGCAGCTTACGCTGGGAGACCCAGTACTTC. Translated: CASSLRWETQYF. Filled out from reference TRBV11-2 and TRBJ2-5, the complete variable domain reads EAGVAQSPRYKIIEKRQSVAFWCNPISGHATLYWYQQILGQGPKLLIQFQNNGVVDDSQLPKDRFSAERLKGVDSTLKIQPAKLEDSAVYLCASSLRWETQYFGPGTRLLVL.

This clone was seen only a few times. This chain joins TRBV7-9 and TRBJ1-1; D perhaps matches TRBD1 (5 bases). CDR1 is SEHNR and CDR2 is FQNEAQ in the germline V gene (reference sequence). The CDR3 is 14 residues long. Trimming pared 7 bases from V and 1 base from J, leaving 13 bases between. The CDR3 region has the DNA TGTGCCAGCACCATAGGGAGGGGGAACACTGAAGCTTTCTTT. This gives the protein CASTIGRGNTEAFF.

The CDR3 is CASSGAGSNQPQHF. The CDR3 DNA is TGTGCCAGCTCGGGGGCAGGGTCCAATCAGCCCCAGCATTTT. The chain is built from TRBV2 and TRBJ1-5; D possibly corresponds to TRBD1 (6 bases). The germline CDR1 and CDR2 sequences are SNHLY and FYNNEI. V dropped 8 bases and J dropped 3 bases, with 14 bases sitting between them. This CDR3 spans 14 amino acids.

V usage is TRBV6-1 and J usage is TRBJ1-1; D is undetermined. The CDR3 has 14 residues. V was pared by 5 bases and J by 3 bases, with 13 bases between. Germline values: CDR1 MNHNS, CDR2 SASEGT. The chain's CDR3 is CASSSSGLYTEAFF. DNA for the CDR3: TGTGCCAGCAGTTCCTCAGGCCTTTACACTGAAGCTTTCTTT.

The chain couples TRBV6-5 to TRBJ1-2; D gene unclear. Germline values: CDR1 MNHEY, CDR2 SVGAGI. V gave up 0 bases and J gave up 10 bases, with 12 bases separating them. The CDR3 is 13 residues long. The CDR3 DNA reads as TGTGCCAGCAGTTACTCGATGTCCCCAAACTACACCTTC. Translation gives CASSYSMSPNYTF.

The CDR3 DNA reads as TGTGCCACCAGTCACCTCGGCCAGAACACCGGGGAGCTGTTTTTT. Translation: CATSHLGQNTGELFF. V and J are TRBV15 and TRBJ2-2; no definite D call. Germline CDR1 reads LNHNV; CDR2 reads YYDKDF (reference sequence). The CDR3 covers 15 residues. V gave up 6 bases and J gave up 1 base, with 12 bases separating them.

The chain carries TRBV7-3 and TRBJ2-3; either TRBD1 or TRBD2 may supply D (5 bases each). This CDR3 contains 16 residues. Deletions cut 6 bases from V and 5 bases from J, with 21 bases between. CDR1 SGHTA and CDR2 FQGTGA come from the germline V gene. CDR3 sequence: CASSARGRDGVDTQYF. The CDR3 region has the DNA TGTGCCAGCAGTGCCCGAGGCAGGGACGGGGTAGATACGCAGTATTTT.

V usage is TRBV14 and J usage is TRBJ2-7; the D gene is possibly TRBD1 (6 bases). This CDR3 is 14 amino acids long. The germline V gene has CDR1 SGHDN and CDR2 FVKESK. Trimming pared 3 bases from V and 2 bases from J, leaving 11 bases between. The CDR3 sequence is CASSQLGQTYEQYF. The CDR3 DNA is TGTGCCAGCAGCCAGCTGGGACAAACCTACGAGCAGTACTTC.

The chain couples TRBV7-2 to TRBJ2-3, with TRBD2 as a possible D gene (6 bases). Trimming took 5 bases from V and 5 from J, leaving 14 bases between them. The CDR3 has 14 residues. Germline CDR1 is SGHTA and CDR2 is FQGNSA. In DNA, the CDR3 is TGTGCCAGCAGCGTGGGACTCGGGGGAGATACGCAGTATTTT. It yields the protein CASSVGLGGDTQYF.

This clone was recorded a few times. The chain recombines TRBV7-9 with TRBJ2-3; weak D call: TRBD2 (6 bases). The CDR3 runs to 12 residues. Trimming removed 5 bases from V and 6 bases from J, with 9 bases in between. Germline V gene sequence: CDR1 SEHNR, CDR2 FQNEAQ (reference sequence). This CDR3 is CASSPRGDTQYF. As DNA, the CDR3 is TGTGCCAGCAGCCCCCGGGGGGATACGCAGTATTTT.